This T cell receptor beta chain was identified in a study of identical twins. Template switching, a step in the protocol, added a universal primer site, and cDNA carried unique molecular identifiers. MiXCR was run by TCRdb on the 5' RACE reads, yielding one entry per CDR3 protein. The sample lists about 1.7 million distinct CDR3 sequences; more than 30% were seen once. This clonotype was seen more than once but under ten times. Its antigen is undetermined. Findings and limits, study-wide: Out-of-frame sharing of TCR alpha in monozygotic twins was underestimated by models. Zero-insertion analyses were open to partial confounding by invariant MAIT and iNKT cells.

J gave up 0 bases and V 7 bases, and 5 bases lay outside the gene matches. The CDR3 has 16 residues. This receptor was identified in a newborn girl in good health. V is TRBV12-3 or TRBV12-4 and J is TRBJ2-4, with TRBD1 identical over 11 bases. The material sequenced was cord blood. As DNA, the CDR3 is TGTGCCAGCACCGGACAGGGGGCTCTAGCCAAAAACATTCAGTACTTC. It translates to CASTGQGALAKNIQYF.